This T cell receptor beta chain was sequenced in a study of shared clonotypes between healthy human individuals. The authors ran the assay at deep level. Per the original methods: ImmunoSEQ supplied junction-only sequences lacking quality scores, so filtering was different. Clones were sequenced by immunoSEQ multiplex PCR, and TCRdb holds only the in-frame ones, with some missing. V and J calls and clone size are those listed in that table; D and trimming were worked out from the DNA. Among about 1.5 million clones listed, 98% were seen once. Germline CDR1 reads SGHRS; CDR2 reads YFSETQ. The CDR3 sequence is 13 residues long. V gave up 0 bases and J gave up 4 bases, with 6 bases separating them.

The chain uses TRBV5-1 and TRBJ2-3; D uncertain. The TCR sequence derives from a man younger than 45 in good health. Sequenced: naive CD4+ T cells sorted from blood. Subset in this sample: CD45RA+ positively selected. The CDR3: CASSLAQADTQYF. The CDR3 region has the DNA TGCGCCAGCAGCTTGGCCCAGGCAGATACGCAGTATTTT.